This T cell receptor beta chain was observed in a study of graft-versus-host responses after intestinal transplantation. Study results and limitations: After transplant, early declines in HvG clones were associated with peak levels of circulating GvH clones. Those patients showing graft-donor T cell macrochimerism displayed high graft-versus-host to host-versus-graft clonal ratios in allografts.

CFSE-labeled responder cells (around 200,000) were plated with around 200,000 irradiated, violet-dye-labeled stimulator cells. Clones were sequenced by immunoSEQ multiplex PCR, and TCRdb holds only the in-frame ones, with some missing. Counted here are about 10,000 clones, around a third occurring once; the ten biggest clones make up about 13%. The CDR3 is 15 amino acids. Trimming cost V 0 bases and J 5 bases, with 11 bases left between them. CDR1 and CDR2 (germline): SGHRS, YFSETQ. The clonotype originates from a human patient who received an intestinal transplant. This chain uses TRBV5-1 with TRBJ2-2, with D unclear. Material: alloreactive CD8+ T cells from a mixed lymphocyte reaction culture, obtained before intestinal transplant. Subset defined: CFSE-low proliferating T cells sorted from approximately 6-day pre-transplant mixed lymphocyte reaction (GvH or HvG direction). The CDR3 protein is CASSLAAALTGELFF. In DNA, the CDR3 is TGCGCCAGCAGCTTGGCGGCGGCCCTGACCGGGGAGCTGTTTTTT.